This TCR beta chain was obtained from a study of blood T cell repertoires in COVID-19. Study in general: Sample material is recorded as cDNA or gDNA derived from T cells, B-cell-depleted T cells, or PBMCs.

Original processing notes: Quantification of nucleated cells was approximated via reference gene primer amplification. The data were produced by immunoSEQ multiplex PCR, yet TCRdb's version contains in-frame clones alone and is incomplete. For V, J and clone size, that table is used; D and trimming come from the DNA. The repertoire consists of 25,000 to 30,000 clones, with about 80% occurring once and the leading ten covering approximately 41%. The CDR3 is made up of 13 amino acids. V was pared by 6 bases and J by 3 bases, with 3 bases of the junction left unmatched. CDR1 and CDR2 (germline): MNHEY, SVGAGI.

Specimen: peripheral blood. The chain has TRBV6-5 and TRBJ1-2; 8 nucleotides agree with TRBD1. The TCR originated in an older man with acute or convalescent COVID-19. CDR3 coding DNA: TGTGCCAGCAGGGGACAGGAGGACTATGGCTACACCTTC. It encodes CASRGQEDYGYTF.